These 21 T cell receptor beta chains share one sample of origin, sequenced in a study of blood T cell repertoires in COVID-19. Profiling relied on immunoSEQ multiplex PCR, and the TCRdb table lists in-frame clones only, not all of them. The data contain roughly 330,000 clones, around 86% of them singletons. The sequenced sample was PBMCs or T cells enriched from blood (not recorded which). These receptors were obtained from a woman aged 18-29 years who had recovered from COVID-19.

The V and J genes are TRBV6-5 and TRBJ1-2, with 7 bases identical to TRBD1. V dropped 6 bases and J dropped 4; count of bases not matched to a gene: 2. Germline CDR1 is MNHEY and CDR2 is SVGAGI. The CDR3 extends over 12 amino acids. CDR3 nucleotide sequence: TGTGCCAGCAGACAGGGGAGCTATGGCTACACCTTC. Its translation: CASRQGSYGYTF.

V gene TRBV6-4 combines with J gene TRBJ1-2; unclear D gene. V was clipped by 3 bases and J by 8 bases, with 16 bases between them. CDR3 length: 14 residues. From germline, CDR1 is MRHNA and CDR2 SNTAGT. CDR3: CASSEDSWIGGYTF. CDR3 DNA: TGTGCCAGCAGTGAGGACTCCTGGATAGGAGGCTACACCTTC.

The V and J genes are TRBV7-6 and TRBJ2-3, with TRBD2 identical over 10 bases. The CDR3 has 17 residues. The junction had 7 bases not matched to a gene; V was cut back by 2 bases and J by 2 bases. Germline CDR1 reads SGHVS; CDR2 reads FNYEAQ. DNA for the CDR3: TGTGCCAGCAGCTTAAGAGCGGGGGGGAAATACACAGATACGCAGTATTTT. Amino acids: CASSLRAGGKYTDTQYF.

This sequence joins TRBV10-2 and TRBJ2-3; 7 nucleotides match TRBD1. V lost 2 bases and J lost 0; bases outside the gene matches: 8. From germline, CDR1 is WSHSY and CDR2 SAAADI. This CDR3 region has 17 residues. In DNA, the CDR3 is TGCGCCAGCAGTGAGCCCCGGACAGGCGGTAGCACAGATACGCAGTATTTT. Encoded protein: CASSEPRTGGSTDTQYF.

The V and J genes are TRBV5-1 and TRBJ2-4; D remains unclear. The germline V gene has CDR1 SGHRS and CDR2 YFSETQ. The length of the CDR3 is 13 residues. V was trimmed by 0 bases and J by 6 bases, leaving 7 bases between them. The CDR3 loop reads CASSLAERNIQYF. CDR3 coding DNA: TGCGCCAGCAGCTTGGCCGAGAGAAACATTCAGTACTTC.

This clone occurred once. The chain uses TRBV4-1 and TRBJ2-2; 12 bases are a match to TRBD1. V shed 4 bases, J shed 4 bases, and the junction held 4 bases outside the gene matches. Germline lookup yields CDR1 MGHRA and CDR2 YSYEKL. The CDR3 spans 16 residues. CDR3 bases: TGCGCCAGCAGCCCCGGGACAGGGGGCTTCACCGGGGAGCTGTTTTTT. Translation gives CASSPGTGGFTGELFF.

The CDR3 region is CASSRPELGTDTQYF. The CDR3 DNA follows: TGTGCCAGCAGCCGCCCGGAGCTGGGCACAGATACGCAGTATTTT. The chain uses TRBV7-9 and TRBJ2-3; D not resolved. Germline V CDR1 and CDR2: SEHNR, FQNEAQ (reference sequence). This CDR3 has 15 amino acids. The V gene lost 5 bases and the J gene lost 1 base, with 13 bases spanning the gap.

The rearrangement links TRBV5-1 to TRBJ1-2; D is ambiguous. The germline V and J ends were trimmed by 0 bases and 4 bases, with 10 bases remaining between them. The CDR3 is 14 amino acids. From germline, CDR1 is SGHRS and CDR2 YFSETQ. The CDR3 DNA reads as TGCGCCAGCAGCTTGGCCGAGGGCACCTATGGCTACACCTTC. Protein product: CASSLAEGTYGYTF.

As DNA, the CDR3 is TGTGCCAGCAGTTACTCTATCAGGTATAGCAATCAGCCCCAGCATTTT. Residues: CASSYSIRYSNQPQHF. The chain is built from TRBV6-2 or TRBV6-3 and TRBJ1-5; no clear D. The CDR3 runs 16 residues. V lost 0 bases and J lost 0, with 9 bases in between. Germline V gene sequence: CDR1 MNHEY, CDR2 SVGEGT.

The chain has TRBV19 and TRBJ2-7; 9 bases line up with TRBD1. Trimming at V came to 5 bases and at J to 3 bases, leaving 8 bases not matched to a gene. CDR1 LNHDA and CDR2 SQIVND come from the germline V gene (reference sequence). CDR3 length: 15 residues. CDR3 nucleotides: TGTGCCAGTAGTTTCTCCGGGACAGGGTTCTACGAGCAGTACTTC. Protein: CASSFSGTGFYEQYF.

CDR3 sequence reads: CASSLSGDSPLHF. CDR3 in DNA: TGTGCCAGCTCACTTTCAGGGGACTCACCCCTCCACTTT. This chain joins TRBV18 and TRBJ1-6; D perhaps matches TRBD1 (6 bases). CDR3 length equals 13 residues. CDR1 is KGHSH, CDR2 LQKENI, per germline. The ends were cut back, 4 bases at V and 10 bases at J, with 11 bases in the middle.

The chain links TRBV10-3 to TRBJ1-6, with 7 bases fitting TRBD1. Germline trimming cut 10 bases from V and 7 bases from J; bases unmatched to any gene: 13. CDR1 ENHRY and CDR2 SYGVKD come from the germline V gene. The length of the CDR3 is 15 residues. The CDR3 is CATREWDRENSPLHF. The CDR3 nucleotides are TGTGCCACCAGGGAGTGGGACAGAGAAAATTCACCCCTCCACTTT.

This chain connects TRBV9 to TRBJ1-6, with D unclear. Trimming took off 0 bases at V and 10 bases at J, with 14 bases between the two ends. This CDR3 has 15 residues. Germline lookup yields CDR1 SGDLS and CDR2 YYNGEE. DNA for the CDR3: TGTGCCAGCAGCGTAGAGAGCAGGTCTGGATCACCCCTCCACTTT. This gives the protein CASSVESRSGSPLHF.

This chain links TRBV27 with TRBJ2-1, with D possibly matching TRBD2 (6 bases). The ends were cut back, 3 bases at V and 4 bases at J, with 7 bases in the middle. The germline gives CDR1 MNHEY, CDR2 SMNVEV (reference sequence). This CDR3 has 13 amino acids. CDR3 DNA: TGTGCCAGCAGTTTCCGGGGGTACAATGAGCAGTTCTTC. Its translation: CASSFRGYNEQFF.

The chain has TRBV6-5 and TRBJ1-1; 9 nucleotides match TRBD1. Germline trimming cut 6 bases from V and 6 bases from J; bases unmatched to any gene: 8. The CDR3 consists of 14 residues. CDR1 is MNHEY and CDR2 is SVGAGI in the germline V gene. The CDR3 region is CASRTQGARAEAFF. CDR3 bases: TGTGCCAGCAGAACACAGGGGGCGAGGGCTGAAGCTTTCTTT.

The chain carries TRBV7-9 and TRBJ1-5, with D possibly TRBD1 on 6 matching bases. The CDR3 is made up of 15 amino acids. The V end was cut by 1 base, the J end by 3 bases, with 10 bases between. Looked up from germline, CDR1 is SEHNR and CDR2 is FQNEAQ (reference sequence). The CDR3 is CASSLEQGNNQPQHF. Written as DNA, the CDR3 is TGTGCCAGCAGCTTAGAACAGGGCAACAATCAGCCCCAGCATTTT.

The rearrangement links TRBV3-1 (or the pseudogene TRBV3-2) to TRBJ1-1; D unresolved. The CDR3 is 14 residues long. Between the trimmed V and J ends, which lost 1 base and 4 bases, there was a span of 10 bases. Germline CDR1 reads LGHDT; CDR2 reads YNNKEL (reference sequence). CDR3 nucleotides: TGTGCCAGCAGCCAAGTTGGAGGGAGCACTGAAGCTTTCTTT. The encoded protein is CASSQVGGSTEAFF.

There are a few counts of this clone. The CDR3 bases are TGTGCCAGCAGTTTACCCGCCAGGGGGGTTGGCTACACCTTC. Translation: CASSLPARGVGYTF. The rearrangement uses TRBV28 and TRBJ1-2, with 7 bases that match TRBD1. Germline CDR1 reads MDHEN; CDR2 reads SYDVKM. There are 14 residues in the CDR3. The ends lost 2 bases at V and 7 bases at J; junction bases unmatched: 7.

V usage is TRBV5-1 and J usage is TRBJ2-3; TRBD2 agrees at 14 bases. J gave up 4 bases and V 4 bases, and 5 bases lay outside the gene matches. The germline gives CDR1 SGHRS, CDR2 YFSETQ. The length of the CDR3 is 16 residues. The CDR3 bases are TGCGCCAGCAGCCAGGGACTAGCGGGGGCATCAGATACGCAGTATTTT. Protein product: CASSQGLAGASDTQYF.

The genes are TRBV6-5 and TRBJ1-5; D is uncertain. The CDR3 consists of 14 residues. The V gene's germline CDR1 is MNHEY and CDR2 SVGAGI. V was trimmed by 6 bases and J by 0 bases, leaving 9 bases between them. The CDR3 nucleotides read TGTGCCAGCAGCACGGTGAATAGCAATCAGCCCCAGCATTTT. It is translated as CASSTVNSNQPQHF.

This rearrangement joins TRBV7-3 to TRBJ2-1, with D uncertain. Per the germline V gene, CDR1 is SGHTA and CDR2 is FQGTGA. V lost 5 bases to trimming and J lost 4 bases, with 9 bases between them. CDR3 size: 13 residues. The chain's CDR3 is CASSRGPYNEQFF. CDR3 nucleotides: TGTGCCAGCAGCAGAGGTCCGTACAATGAGCAGTTCTTC. Using reference TRBV7-3 and TRBJ2-1 for the parts outside the CDR3, the full variable domain is GAGVSQTPSNKVTEKGKYVELRCDPISGHTALYWYRQSLGQGPEFLIYFQGTGAADDSGLPNDRFFAVRPEGSVSTLKIQRTERGDSAVYLCASSRGPYNEQFFGPGTRLTVL.